This T cell receptor (beta chain) was captured in a study of neurological immune-mediated disorders. At the level of the study: Secondary progressive disease was present in 3, and relapsing-remitting disease in about 30, of the roughly 35 multiple sclerosis patients.

Study results and caveats: TCR-beta repertoires seemed private in all groups, with no expanded CDR3 amino acid sequences shared. In HTLV-1-associated myelopathy, TCR clonal expansion was greatest, and in multiple sclerosis it was least, below healthy controls.

Per sequencing run, 15-18 subjects together gave over 160 million TCR-beta sequences. TCRdb recomputed calls from the 5' RACE reads with MiXCR, one row per CDR3 protein. The sample has about 80,000 distinct CDR3 sequences, 5.8% seen once. Indicated time point: longitudinal time-point 2. This clonotype was found many times. What it recognizes is unknown. Germline-derived CDR1 and CDR2 are SGHAT and FQNNGV. J gave up 1 base and V 7 bases, and 5 bases lay outside the gene matches. CDR3 length equals 16 residues. The genes are TRBV11-2 and TRBJ2-6; 9 bases agree with TRBD1. The sample taken for sequencing was PBMCs. The receptor comes from a woman in her fifties or sixties with multiple sclerosis. The CDR3 DNA sequence: TGTGCCAGCACCCGGACAGGGGCGTCTGGGGCCAACGTCCTGACTTTC. Its translation: CASTRTGASGANVLTF.